A selection of T cell receptor beta chains follows, all from one sample in a study of cytomegalovirus exposure and HLA in healthy donors. Profiled with immunoSEQ multiplex PCR; TCRdb holds only in-frame clones, not every one. Of 110,000 to 150,000 clones in the sample, roughly 80% were seen once. What was sequenced was PBMCs. The receptors derive from a boy between 2 and 10 years old in good health and CMV-seronegative. The CDR3 runs from the conserved cysteine through the conserved F or W.

V gene: TRBV29-1; J gene: TRBJ1-1; CDR3 protein: CSVPLGGRTEAFF
V gene: TRBV6-5; J gene: TRBJ2-3; CDR3 protein: CASSPWASTDTQYF
V gene: TRBV13; J gene: TRBJ2-2; CDR3 protein: CASSSSSSSRELFF
V gene: TRBV29-1; J gene: TRBJ2-4; CDR3 protein: CSVEDGGRRAKNIQYF
V gene: TRBV28; J gene: NA; CDR3 protein: CASSLETRGSYEQYF
V gene: TRBV28; J gene: TRBJ2-4; CDR3 protein: CASSETSGRAKNIQYF
V gene: TRBV6-1; J gene: TRBJ2-7; CDR3 protein: CASSDRTSVYEQYF
V gene: TRBV28; J gene: TRBJ1-2; CDR3 protein: CASSFPSGSFYGYTF
V gene: TRBV6-1; J gene: TRBJ1-5; CDR3 protein: CASRADRVGNQPQHF
V gene: TRBV4-1; J gene: TRBJ1-6; CDR3 protein: CASSQVGTYNSPLHF
V gene: TRBV7-2; J gene: TRBJ2-1; CDR3 protein: CASSLRDGRYYNEQFF
V gene: TRBV7-9; J gene: TRBJ1-1; CDR3 protein: CASSLEGGGTEAFF
V gene: TRBV6-5; J gene: TRBJ2-7; CDR3 protein: CASRLSGTGGYEQYF
V gene: TRBV6-1; J gene: TRBJ2-3; CDR3 protein: CASTLAGGVLDTQYF
V gene: TRBV25-1; J gene: TRBJ2-2; CDR3 protein: CASSGDRETGELFF
V gene: TRBV5-1; J gene: TRBJ2-3; CDR3 protein: CASSLERASTDTQYF
V gene: TRBV5-1; J gene: TRBJ1-5; CDR3 protein: CASSSGGFNQPQHF